This T cell receptor beta chain was captured in a study of shared clonotypes between healthy human individuals. General study points: Larger estimated richness was generally recorded for naive subsets relative to memory subsets.

Assay used: immunoSEQ multiplex PCR; TCRdb lists only in-frame clones, some missing. The table includes about 680,000 clones, over 65% detected once. This clone was seen only once. Its antigen remains unidentified. In the CD4+ fraction, cells were divided into CD45RA+ naive and CD45RA-negative memory subsets. The CDR3 contains 13 residues. Trimming removed 4 bases at V and 2 bases at J, with 9 bases between. Germline V gives CDR1 MNHEY, CDR2 SMNVEV (reference sequence). This clonotype originated in a woman between 25 and 40 years old in good health. The gene calls are TRBV27 and TRBJ2-7; D gene ambiguous. The material sequenced was memory CD4+ T cells sorted from blood. Subset: CD45RA-negative fraction. The CDR3 loop is CASSYAQAYEQYF. The CDR3 nucleotides are TGTGCCAGCAGTTATGCGCAAGCCTACGAGCAGTACTTC.